Listed below are T cell receptor beta chains from one sample, sequenced in a study of blood T cell repertoires in COVID-19. TCRdb's copy holds only in-frame clones and misses some; the assay was immunoSEQ multiplex PCR. The sample records 350,000 to 450,000 clones, 70% to 90% being singletons. The sequencing input was peripheral blood. All receptors derive from a woman aged 40-49 years with COVID-19, enrolled during active disease. Both conserved end residues are part of each CDR3. D genes are given only for firm matches. Clone size appears in some rows only: once, few, many, or a class for an expanded clone.

j_gene,abundance,d_gene,v_gene,CDR3aa,CDR3nt
TRBJ1-1,NA,TRBD1,TRBV5-1,CASSPTQTGGAEAFF,TGCGCCAGCAGCCCAACCCAGACAGGGGGGGCTGAAGCTTTCTTT
TRBJ1-2,NA,TRBD1,TRBV30,CAWSSQGWDGYTF,TGTGCCTGGAGTTCACAGGGGTGGGATGGCTACACCTTC
TRBJ1-6,NA,TRBD1,TRBV27,CASSRTTGQGFSPLHF,TGTGCCAGCAGTAGAACCACGGGACAGGGATTTTCACCCCTCCACTTT
TRBJ2-6,NA,NA,TRBV27,CASSLAGSGANVLTF,TGTGCCAGCAGTTTAGCAGGATCTGGGGCCAACGTCCTGACTTTC
TRBJ2-5,NA,NA,TRBV5-1,CASSSRADSKETQYF,TGCGCCAGCAGCTCCCGCGCCGACAGTAAAGAGACCCAGTACTTC
TRBJ2-7,NA,NA,TRBV2,CASSEVAYEQYF,TGTGCCAGCAGTGAAGTAGCCTACGAGCAGTACTTC
TRBJ2-7,NA,NA,TRBV6-6,CASSYGLGGEQYF,TGTGCCAGCAGTTACGGGTTGGGGGGCGAGCAGTACTTC
TRBJ1-4,once,NA,TRBV5-8,CASSPEYNEKLFF,TGTGCCAGCAGCCCGGAGTATAATGAAAAACTGTTTTTT
TRBJ1-6,NA,TRBD1,TRBV27,CASHLGRQGGPLHF,TGTGCCAGCCACCTGGGGCGCCAGGGGGGACCCCTCCACTTT
TRBJ2-7,NA,NA,TRBV6-5,CASSYSGSYEQYF,TGTGCCAGCAGTTACTCTGGGAGCTACGAGCAGTACTTC
TRBJ1-4,NA,TRBD1,TRBV7-6,CASSLAPMGQGGEKLFF,TGTGCCAGCAGCTTAGCCCCTATGGGACAGGGAGGCGAAAAACTGTTTTTT
TRBJ1-6,once,NA,TRBV5-6,CASSFVARNSPLHF,TGTGCCAGCAGCTTCGTCGCGAGGAATTCACCCCTCCACTTT
TRBJ2-3,NA,TRBD2,TRBV5-4,CAMTGGTTDTQYF,TGTGCCATGACCGGGGGGACGACAGATACGCAGTATTTT
TRBJ1-1,NA,NA,TRBV29-1,CSVEIGVWAEAFF,TGCAGCGTTGAAATAGGGGTCTGGGCTGAAGCTTTCTTT
TRBJ2-1,NA,TRBD2,TRBV11-3,CASSLDRALAGGYNEQFF,TGTGCCAGCAGCTTAGATAGAGCACTAGCGGGGGGCTACAATGAGCAGTTCTTC
TRBJ1-1,NA,NA,TRBV18,CASSALRPGKNTEAFF,TGTGCCAGCTCAGCACTGAGGCCGGGAAAGAACACTGAAGCTTTCTTT
TRBJ1-3,NA,NA,TRBV4-1,CASSQGQGPGNTIYF,TGCGCCAGCAGCCAAGGGCAGGGTCCTGGAAACACCATATATTTT
TRBJ1-5,NA,NA,TRBV5-1,CASSLGSGGTNQPQHF,TGCGCCAGCAGCTTGGGCTCGGGGGGAACGAATCAGCCCCAGCATTTT
TRBJ2-1,NA,TRBD2,TRBV7-3,CASSLRGTSGNNEQFF,TGTGCCAGCAGCTTAAGGGGGACTAGCGGAAACAATGAGCAGTTCTTC
TRBJ1-5,NA,TRBD1,TRBV19,CASSKGARGLLGSNQPQHF,TGTGCCAGTAGTAAGGGGGCCAGGGGTCTATTGGGCAGCAATCAGCCCCAGCATTTT
TRBJ2-1,once,TRBD2,TRBV28,CASRPRGVSSYNEQFF,TGTGCCAGCAGGCCCCGGGGGGTGAGCTCCTACAATGAGCAGTTCTTC
TRBJ1-2,NA,TRBD1,TRBV4-1,CASSQPSGQGAYGYTF,TGCGCCAGCAGCCAACCGTCGGGACAGGGGGCTTATGGCTACACCTTC
TRBJ1-1,NA,NA,TRBV27,CASSDGRGTEAFF,TGTGCCAGCAGTGACGGGCGGGGCACTGAAGCTTTCTTT
TRBJ1-3,NA,NA,TRBV6-5,CASQIGSSGNTIYF,TGTGCCAGCCAGATCGGGAGCTCTGGAAACACCATATATTTT
TRBJ1-5,NA,TRBD1,TRBV19,CASKGQVNQPQHF,TGTGCCAGTAAGGGACAGGTGAATCAGCCCCAGCATTTT
TRBJ1-2,once,TRBD1,TRBV6-2/TRBV6-3,CASSPWDREGNGYTF,TGTGCCAGCAGTCCCTGGGACAGGGAAGGAAATGGCTACACCTTC
TRBJ2-1,NA,TRBD2,TRBV6-4,CASSVSGIGHEQFF,TGTGCCAGCAGTGTTAGCGGGATCGGGCATGAGCAGTTCTTC
TRBJ1-6,NA,NA,TRBV27,CASSLSTVLYSPLHF,TGTGCCAGCAGTCTATCGACAGTTCTTTATTCACCCCTCCACTTT
TRBJ1-5,once,NA,TRBV19,CASSNGTNQPQHF,TGTGCCAGTAGTAATGGGACTAATCAGCCCCAGCATTTT
TRBJ1-2,NA,NA,TRBV19,CASGLRGYTF,TGTGCCAGTGGGCTTAGGGGCTACACCTTC
TRBJ2-1,NA,NA,TRBV24-1,CATSDPTPKSSYNEQFF,TGTGCCACCAGTGACCCTACCCCCAAGAGCTCCTACAATGAGCAGTTCTTC
TRBJ1-6,NA,NA,TRBV7-9,CASSLAGAAGDTSPLHF,TGTGCCAGCAGCTTAGCGGGGGCGGCAGGGGATACTTCACCCCTCCACTTT
TRBJ2-7,NA,TRBD1,TRBV2,CASSGYRGRWEQYF,TGTGCCAGCAGTGGTTATAGGGGGCGTTGGGAGCAGTACTTC
TRBJ1-2,NA,TRBD1,TRBV5-5,CASLGVGTGNYGYTF,TGTGCCAGCCTCGGGGTGGGGACAGGGAACTATGGCTACACCTTC
TRBJ2-7,NA,NA,TRBV6-2/TRBV6-3,CASSSIDYPGIHEQYF,TGTGCCAGCAGTTCTATCGACTATCCGGGGATCCACGAGCAGTACTTC
TRBJ1-6,NA,NA,TRBV28,CASSLTDSLNSPLHF,TGTGCCAGCAGTCTAACAGACAGCCTAAATTCACCCCTCCACTTT
TRBJ1-4,NA,NA,TRBV5-6,CASSWRVDLNEKLFF,TGTGCCAGCAGCTGGAGGGTTGACCTGAATGAAAAACTGTTTTTT
TRBJ1-2,NA,NA,TRBV28,CASSLAVQGNYGYTF,TGTGCCAGCAGTCTGGCGGTACAGGGAAACTATGGCTACACCTTC
TRBJ2-2,NA,NA,TRBV7-9,CASRDKTGANTGELFF,TGTGCCAGCAGAGATAAGACAGGAGCGAACACCGGGGAGCTGTTTTTT
TRBJ2-7,NA,NA,TRBV6-5,CASSSRTDYEQYF,TGTGCCAGCAGTTCACGGACAGATTACGAGCAGTACTTC
TRBJ1-1,NA,TRBD1,TRBV6-4,CASSDGKRGRTREAFF,TGTGCCAGCAGTGACGGCAAGAGGGGGCGGACGCGTGAAGCTTTCTTT
TRBJ2-7,NA,TRBD2,TRBV7-3,CASSLRSGAGQSYEQYF,TGTGCCAGCAGCTTAAGAAGCGGGGCAGGGCAGTCCTACGAGCAGTACTTC
TRBJ2-3,once,TRBD2,TRBV7-9,CASSPWTSGGGRDTQYF,TGTGCCAGCAGCCCCTGGACTAGCGGGGGCGGTAGAGATACGCAGTATTTT
TRBJ1-2,NA,NA,TRBV7-9,CASSLVSQAINYGYTF,TGTGCCAGCAGCTTAGTCTCACAGGCTATTAACTATGGCTACACCTTC
TRBJ2-4,few,TRBD1,TRBV27,CASSAMPGQGSNIQYF,TGTGCCAGCAGTGCCATGCCAGGACAGGGGTCAAACATTCAGTACTTC
TRBJ1-4,NA,NA,TRBV5-1,CASSPWGGNEKLFF,TGCGCCAGCAGCCCCTGGGGGGGGAATGAAAAACTGTTTTTT
TRBJ2-5,once,TRBD1,TRBV3-1/TRBV3-2,CASSQEERKTGGEGETQYF,TGTGCCAGCAGCCAAGAAGAGAGGAAAACAGGGGGCGAAGGGGAGACCCAGTACTTC
TRBJ1-5,once,NA,TRBV6-1,CASSEGGGGKVRNQPQHF,TGTGCCAGCAGTGAAGGGGGAGGGGGGAAAGTTCGCAATCAGCCCCAGCATTTT
TRBJ2-7,NA,TRBD1,TRBV28,CATTTPRGPQYF,TGTGCCACCACAACCCCCAGGGGGCCCCAGTACTTC
TRBJ1-1,NA,NA,TRBV5-4,CASSLPGDTEAFF,TGTGCCAGCAGCTTACCGGGAGACACTGAAGCTTTCTTT
TRBJ2-1,NA,TRBD2,TRBV30,CAWGIGAGGPGEQFF,TGTGCCTGGGGGATCGGAGCGGGAGGGCCGGGTGAGCAGTTCTTC
TRBJ1-5,NA,NA,TRBV28,CASSFMTRGGRNQPQHF,TGTGCCAGCAGTTTTATGACCCGGGGAGGGCGGAACCAGCCCCAGCATTTT
TRBJ1-4,NA,TRBD1,TRBV4-3,CASSQAHTGALGKLFF,TGCGCCAGCAGCCAAGCTCACACAGGGGCCCTTGGGAAACTGTTTTTT
TRBJ2-6,NA,NA,TRBV10-3,CAISLDSTTSGANVLTF,TGTGCCATCAGCTTGGACAGCACCACCTCTGGGGCCAACGTCCTGACTTTC
TRBJ1-5,NA,NA,TRBV5-1,CATREGPNQPQHF,TGCGCCACAAGGGAGGGCCCCAATCAGCCCCAGCATTTT
TRBJ2-7,NA,TRBD1,TRBV2,CARVDRDSPYEQYF,TGTGCCAGAGTTGACAGGGATTCACCCTACGAGCAGTACTTC
TRBJ1-1,NA,TRBD1,TRBV7-6,CASNPYPTGGNTEAFF,TGTGCCAGCAACCCTTACCCAACAGGGGGGAACACTGAAGCTTTCTTT
TRBJ1-5,NA,TRBD1,TRBV28,CASSQAGTGGNQPQHF,TGTGCCAGCAGCCAGGCTGGGACAGGAGGAAATCAGCCCCAGCATTTT
TRBJ1-4,NA,TRBD1,TRBV7-2,CASSPQRQGTNEKLFF,TGTGCCAGCAGCCCCCAAAGACAGGGGACTAATGAAAAACTGTTTTTT
TRBJ1-4,NA,NA,TRBV10-3,CAISMGSANEKLFF,TGTGCCATCAGCATGGGCTCCGCGAATGAAAAACTGTTTTTT